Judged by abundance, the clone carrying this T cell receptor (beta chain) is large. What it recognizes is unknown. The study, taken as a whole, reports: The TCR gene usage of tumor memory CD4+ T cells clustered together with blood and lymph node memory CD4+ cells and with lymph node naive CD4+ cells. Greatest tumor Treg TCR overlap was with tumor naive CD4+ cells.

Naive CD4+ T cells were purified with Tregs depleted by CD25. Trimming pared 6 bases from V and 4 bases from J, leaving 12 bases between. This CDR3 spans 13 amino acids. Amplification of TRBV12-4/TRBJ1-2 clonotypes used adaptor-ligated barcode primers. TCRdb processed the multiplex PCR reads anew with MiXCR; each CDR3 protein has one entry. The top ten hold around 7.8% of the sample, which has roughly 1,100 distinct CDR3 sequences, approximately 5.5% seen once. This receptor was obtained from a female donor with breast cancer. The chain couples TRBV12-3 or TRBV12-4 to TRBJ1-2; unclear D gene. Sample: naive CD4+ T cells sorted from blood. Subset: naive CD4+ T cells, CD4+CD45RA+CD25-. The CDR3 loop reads CASRPRRGYGYTF. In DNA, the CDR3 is TGTGCCAGCAGGCCAAGACGGGGCTATGGCTACACCTTC.